Given below is one T cell receptor beta chain in context. Its antigen is currently not known. No base quality values were provided; no much bigger clone lies one nucleotide off. Libraries from unsorted PBMCs were made from 2 million PBMCs kept in RNAlater at -80 degrees C until RNA extraction. Multiple sclerosis patients were enrolled in a US clinical protocol evaluating disease progression by magnetic resonance imaging. Peripheral blood underwent Ficoll-Hypaque density gradient centrifugation to isolate PBMCs, which were then cryopreserved in liquid nitrogen. cDNA was synthesized by template-switch 5'RACE using a primer with a 10-nucleotide random unique molecular identifier that tagged each TCR transcript. Each sequencing run produced over 180 million TCR-beta sequences covering 15-18 subjects. The RNeasy kit was used for extraction of total RNA. The KAPA Real-time Library Amplification kit was used to amplify TCR-beta VDJ regions with primers targeting the TCR constant region and the 5'RACE anchor. Sample indexes and Illumina adaptors were added in a first PCR, and a second PCR then increased library yield. The roughly 650 bp TCR product was size-selected on a 2% E-gel SizeSelection system after Ampure bead purification. Before pooling, libraries had their quality checked on a Bioanalyzer, their concentration measured with Qubit, and their quantity determined with the Kapa Library Quantification kit. Paired-end 2 x 150 bp sequencing of the libraries was performed on an Illumina HiSeq 2500. To increase sequence diversity, roughly 25-31% phiX was spiked into each library pool. In the paper's pipeline: Quality-filtered reads were processed with the UMI-based MiGEC pipeline, and over 90% of raw TCR sequences were removed by the MiGEC pipeline during error correction. IMGT germline references were used for alignment of VDJ genes, and clonotypes were defined by a unique CDR3 amino acid sequence together with V-J genes. Clonal expansion, Shannon diversity and CDR3 relatedness were evaluated with VDJtools (CalcPairwiseDistances, ClusterSamples), while phylogenetic trees were built in CLCbio workbench. Clones with at least 8 unique UMIs were defined as expanded, with this threshold being based on coefficient-of-variation modelling across technical triplicates. In TCRdb, the public reads were trimmed at Q25 with fastp and aligned with MiXCR, with productive beta chains retained. Each CDR3 protein gets just one entry, which takes the most common genes and DNA from the rows behind it. TCRdb, rather than the study authors, made the V and J calls. The sample table shows 55,000 to 65,000 distinct CDR3 sequences, and 3.5% to 4.5% are seen once. Together, the top ten hold roughly 2.3% of the sample.

The data originate from a study of neurological immune-mediated disorders (dated by TCRdb to the late 2010s). As for the study more broadly: Among the roughly 34 multiple sclerosis patients, around 30 had relapsing-remitting MS and 3 had secondary progressive MS. Peripheral blood TCR-beta repertoires from patients with HTLV-I-associated myelopathy (HAM/TSP), patients with multiple sclerosis, and healthy controls were compared in the study using UMI-based sequencing. Longitudinal samples, technical triplicates and paired sorted CD4+ and CD8+ T-cell subsets, alongside PBMC samples, were included among the roughly 110 TCR-beta libraries. The cohort comprised 68 subjects: roughly 15 HAM/TSP patients, approximately 34 multiple sclerosis patients and around 20 healthy controls.

The paper's findings and limits, for the study overall: In phylogenetic analysis, the repertoires of 18 of 34 MS patients grouped into a cluster of related CDR3 sequences, which suggests a possible signature at the repertoire level. No clinical or MRI features were associated with the MS cluster, and the authors said that larger cohorts are needed. No identical CDR3 amino acid sequences were found to be shared among expanded clones across subjects, suggesting that TCR-beta repertoires were private in all groups. TCR clonal expansion was highest in HAM/TSP patients and lowest in MS patients, with MS patients falling below even healthy controls.

This clonotype originated in a woman in her fifties or sixties with multiple sclerosis. Sequencing input: PBMCs.

The DNA is as follows: TGCGCCAGCAGCTTGGCCAACCAGGAGGACACTGAAGCTTTCTTT. Its protein is CASSLANQEDTEAFF. The chain joins TRBV5-1 to TRBJ1-1; the D gene lacks a confident call. The CDR1 and CDR2 encoded by the germline V gene are SGHRS and YFSETQ. The cysteine opens and the phenylalanine closes a CDR3 of 15 amino acids. Only the CDR3 region is kept as DNA, spanning 45 bases read in frame from base 1. Deletion took 0 bases off V and 3 bases off J, with a span of 12 bases between the germline ends. The full variable domain, completed from the reference TRBV5-1 and TRBJ1-1 proteins outside the CDR3, reads KAGVTQTPRYLIKTRGQQVTLSCSPISGHRSVSWYQQTPGQGLQFLFEYFSETQRNKGNFPGRFSGRQFSNSRSEMNVSTLELGDSALYLCASSLANQEDTEAFFGQGTRLTVV.